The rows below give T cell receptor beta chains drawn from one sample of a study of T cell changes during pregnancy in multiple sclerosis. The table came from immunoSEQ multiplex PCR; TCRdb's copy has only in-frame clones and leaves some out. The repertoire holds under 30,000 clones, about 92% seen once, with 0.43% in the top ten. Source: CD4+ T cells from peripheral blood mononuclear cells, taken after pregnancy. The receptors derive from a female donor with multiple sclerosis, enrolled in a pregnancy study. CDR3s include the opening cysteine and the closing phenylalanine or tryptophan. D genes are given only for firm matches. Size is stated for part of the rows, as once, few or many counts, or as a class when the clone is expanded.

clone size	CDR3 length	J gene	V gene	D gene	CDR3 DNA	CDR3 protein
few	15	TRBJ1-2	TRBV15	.	TGTGCCACCAGCAGAGTTCGAGGCGCTAACTATGGCTACACCTTC	CATSRVRGANYGYTF
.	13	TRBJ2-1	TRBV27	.	TGTGCCAGCAGTCTACCCCAGGGGCATGAGCAGTTCTTC	CASSLPQGHEQFF
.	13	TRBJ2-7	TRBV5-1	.	TGCGCCAGCAGCTTGGACAGATCCTACGAGCAGTACTTC	CASSLDRSYEQYF
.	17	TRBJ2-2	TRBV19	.	TGTGCCAGTAGTGATCCACGCGGACTTACGAACACCGGGGAGCTGTTTTTT	CASSDPRGLTNTGELFF
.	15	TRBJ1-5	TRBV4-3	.	TGCGCCAGCAGCCAAGACAGCAGGACAAATCAGCCCCAGCATTTT	CASSQDSRTNQPQHF
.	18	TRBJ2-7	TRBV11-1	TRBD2	TGTGCCAGCAGCTTAGCGAAACCGGGACTAGCGCGCACCTACGAGCAGTACTTC	CASSLAKPGLARTYEQYF
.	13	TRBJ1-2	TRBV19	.	TGTGCCAGTAGGTTCCCACCCGGGGATGGCTACACCTTC	CASRFPPGDGYTF
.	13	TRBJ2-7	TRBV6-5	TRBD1	TGTGCCAGCGGACAGGGGACTACCTACGAGCAGTACTTC	CASGQGTTYEQYF
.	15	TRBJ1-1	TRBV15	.	TGTGCCACCAGCAGAGACAGGGGTACCAACACTGAAGCTTTCTTT	CATSRDRGTNTEAFF
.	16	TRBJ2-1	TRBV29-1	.	TGCAGCGTAATTCCGACGGACATAGGTCTTTACAATGAGCAGTTCTTC	CSVIPTDIGLYNEQFF
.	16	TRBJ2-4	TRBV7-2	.	TGTGCCAGCTCCCCGAGTGATTTGCTAGCCAAAAACATTCAGTACTTC	CASSPSDLLAKNIQYF
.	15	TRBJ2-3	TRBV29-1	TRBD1	TGCAGCGTCGGTAAGGGACAGGGATTGGGGGATACGCAGTATTTT	CSVGKGQGLGDTQYF
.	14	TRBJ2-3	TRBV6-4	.	TGTGCCAGCAGTACCCAATGGGGGGCAGATACGCAGTATTTT	CASSTQWGADTQYF
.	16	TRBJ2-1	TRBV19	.	TGTGCCAGTAGTACGCACAGGGTGACCCCCTACAATGAGCAGTTCTTC	CASSTHRVTPYNEQFF
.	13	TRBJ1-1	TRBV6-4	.	TGTGCCAGCAGTGACAGGGGGGGAACTGAAGCTTTCTTT	CASSDRGGTEAFF
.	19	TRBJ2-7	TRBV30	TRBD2	TGTGCCTGGAGTGGGGGGCAGGGTGTTTTTAGCGGGAGCTCCTACGAGCAGTACTTC	CAWSGGQGVFSGSSYEQYF
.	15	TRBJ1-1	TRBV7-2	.	TGTGCCAGCAGCTCGCGGACAGTCGAGATCTTGGGAGCTTTCTTT	CASSSRTVEILGAFF
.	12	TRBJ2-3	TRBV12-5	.	TGTGCTAGTGGTTCCCTGACAGATACGCAGTATTTT	CASGSLTDTQYF
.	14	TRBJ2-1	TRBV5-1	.	TGCGCCAGCAGCTTGGTAACCGGTAACAATGAGCAGTTCTTC	CASSLVTGNNEQFF
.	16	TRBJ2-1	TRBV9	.	TGTGCCAGCAGCGTAGAAGCAGGGGTAAACTACAATGAGCAGTTCTTC	CASSVEAGVNYNEQFF
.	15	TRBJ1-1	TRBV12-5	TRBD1	TGTGCTAGTGGTTTGGCCCAGACAGGGAGCACTGAAGCTTTCTTT	CASGLAQTGSTEAFF
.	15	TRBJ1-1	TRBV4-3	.	TGCGCCAGCAGCCAAAGGGGGGGAGGGGGCACTGAAGCTTTCTTT	CASSQRGGGGTEAFF
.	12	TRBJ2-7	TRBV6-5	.	TGTGCCAGCAGTTACAATGGACAGTCTCAGTACTTC	CASSYNGQSQYF
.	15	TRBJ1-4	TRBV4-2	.	TGTGCCAGCAGCCAAGAAGTAGTCACGAATGAAAAACTGTTTTTT	CASSQEVVTNEKLFF
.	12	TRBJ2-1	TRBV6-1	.	TGTGCCAGCTTGTCGGGGAACAATGAGCAGTTCTTC	CASLSGNNEQFF
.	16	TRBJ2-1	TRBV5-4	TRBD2	TGTGCCAGCAGCTCCCCCGGGACTAGAAGGGGTAATGAGCAGTTCTTC	CASSSPGTRRGNEQFF
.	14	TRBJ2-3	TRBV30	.	TGTGCCTGGTCGTCACAGAGCATCAGAGATACGCAGTATTTT	CAWSSQSIRDTQYF
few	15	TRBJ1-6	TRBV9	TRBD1	TGTGCCAGCAGCACCCAGGACAGGGGGAATTCACCCCTCCACTTT	CASSTQDRGNSPLHF
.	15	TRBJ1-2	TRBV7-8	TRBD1	TGTGCCAGCAGCTTAAGGACAGGGCTCTCCTATGGCTACACCTTC	CASSLRTGLSYGYTF
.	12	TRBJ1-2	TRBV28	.	TGTGCCGTAGTCCAGGGTACGGGTGGCTACACCTTC	CAVVQGTGGYTF
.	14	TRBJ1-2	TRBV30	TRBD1	TGTGCCTGGAGACCCACGGGACAGGGTGCTGGCTACACCTTC	CAWRPTGQGAGYTF
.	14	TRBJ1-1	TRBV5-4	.	TGTGCCAGCAGCCCTGGGGGCGAGGTCACTGAAGCTTTCTTT	CASSPGGEVTEAFF
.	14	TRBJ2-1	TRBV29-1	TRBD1	TGCAGCGCTACCGGGACAGGGGCGGCGGGTGAGCAGTTCTTC	CSATGTGAAGEQFF
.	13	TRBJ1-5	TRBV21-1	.	TGTGCCAGCAGCACCAGGGCGAATCAGCCCCAGCATTTT	CASSTRANQPQHF
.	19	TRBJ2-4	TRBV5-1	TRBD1	TGCGCCAGCAGCTTGGGACGGGACAGGGTCCCGGCAGCCAAAAACATTCAGTACTTC	CASSLGRDRVPAAKNIQYF
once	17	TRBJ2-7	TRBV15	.	TGTGCCACCAGTGATCGGTGGACGGGAGAGAGATCGTACGAGCAGTACTTC	CATSDRWTGERSYEQYF
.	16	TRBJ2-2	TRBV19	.	TGTGCCAGTAGTAACCACAGGACTACGAACACCGGGGAGCTGTTTTTT	CASSNHRTTNTGELFF
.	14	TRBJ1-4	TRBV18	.	TGTGCCAGCTCACCTCGGACAGCGAATGAAAAACTGTTTTTT	CASSPRTANEKLFF
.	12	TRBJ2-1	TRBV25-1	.	TGTGCCAGCAGTGATCGGGTCAATGAGCAGTTCTTC	CASSDRVNEQFF
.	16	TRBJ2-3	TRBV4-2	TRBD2	TGTGCCAGCAGCTCTACTAGCGGGTTAACCACAGATACGCAGTATTTT	CASSSTSGLTTDTQYF
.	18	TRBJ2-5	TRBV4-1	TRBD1	TGCGCCAGCAGCCACCCCCCTAGGGTCCGGGCCAGGGGGGAGACCCAGTACTTC	CASSHPPRVRARGETQYF